The entry that follows covers one TCR beta chain sequence. This sample is drawn from a study of monozygotic twins with inflammatory bowel disease. TCRdb reworked the 5' RACE reads into one entry per CDR3 protein, no DNA. The sample table sets out approximately 150,000 distinct CDR3 sequences. Sequencing was done on a sample of blood. This TCR was sampled from a human donor with ulcerative colitis or Crohn's disease, or a healthy co-twin of an affected twin (not recorded which).

The CDR3 loop is CASSLPPGTSGNRQYF. This rearrangement joins TRBV7-9 to TRBJ2-7; absent DNA, TCRdb's TRBD2 call cannot be checked. Germline V CDR1 and CDR2: SEHNR, FQNEAQ (reference sequence). This CDR3 has 16 amino acids.